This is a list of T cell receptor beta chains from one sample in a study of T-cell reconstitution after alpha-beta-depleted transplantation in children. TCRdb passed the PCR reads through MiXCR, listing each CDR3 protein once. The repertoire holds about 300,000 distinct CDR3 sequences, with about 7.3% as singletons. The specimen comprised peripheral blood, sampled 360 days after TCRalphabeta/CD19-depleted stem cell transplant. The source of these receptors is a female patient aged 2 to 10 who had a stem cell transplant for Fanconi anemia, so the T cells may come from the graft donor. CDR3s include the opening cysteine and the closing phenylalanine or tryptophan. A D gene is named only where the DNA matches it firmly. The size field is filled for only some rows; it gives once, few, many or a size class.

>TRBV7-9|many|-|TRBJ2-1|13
TGTGCCAGCAACTTTGAATTAGGGGATGAGCAGTTCTTC
CASNFELGDEQFF
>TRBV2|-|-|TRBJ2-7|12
TGTGCCAGCCCTTCGGCTCCCTACGAGCAGTACTTC
CASPSAPYEQYF
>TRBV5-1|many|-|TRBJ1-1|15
TGCGCCAGCAGCTTGGCCGGGAGAAAAGGCGCTGAAGCTTTCTTT
CASSLAGRKGAEAFF
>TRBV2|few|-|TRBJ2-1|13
TGTGCCAGCACACTCCTTTCTCGGGCCGAGCAGTTCTTC
CASTLLSRAEQFF
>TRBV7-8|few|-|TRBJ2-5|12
TGTGCCAGCAGCGGCCCAGATGAGACCCAGTACTTC
CASSGPDETQYF
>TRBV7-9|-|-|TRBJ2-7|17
TGTGCCAGCAGCGGACGGCAGGGTGCGGGCGGTAACTACGAGCAGTACTTC
CASSGRQGAGGNYEQYF
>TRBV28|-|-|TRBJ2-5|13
TGTGCCAGCAGTTTAAGTGCGGAAGAGACCCAGTACTTC
CASSLSAEETQYF
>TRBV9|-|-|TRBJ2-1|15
TGTGCCAGCAGCACCCGTCATCCCGAGCGCAATGAGCAGTTCTTC
CASSTRHPERNEQFF
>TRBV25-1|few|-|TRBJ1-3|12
TGTGCCAGCGAGACGTACGGAAACACCATATATTTT
CASETYGNTIYF
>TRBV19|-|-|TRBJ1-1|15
TGTGCCAGTAGTATAGTCGGGGGATACGGCACTGAAGCTTTCTTT
CASSIVGGYGTEAFF
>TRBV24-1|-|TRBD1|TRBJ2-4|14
TGTGCCAGCAGTGACGCGGGACAGGGATACATTCAGTACTTC
CASSDAGQGYIQYF
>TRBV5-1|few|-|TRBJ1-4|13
TGCGCCAGCAGCTGGGACGAATTGGGAAAACTGTTTTTT
CASSWDELGKLFF
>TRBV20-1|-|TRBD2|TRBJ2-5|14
TGCAGTGCTAGCCCCGGGACTATCCAAGAGACCCAGTACTTC
CSASPGTIQETQYF
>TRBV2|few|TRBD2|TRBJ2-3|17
TGTGCCAGCCTTGGGACTAGCGGGTTCGTTAGCACAGATACGCAGTATTTT
CASLGTSGFVSTDTQYF
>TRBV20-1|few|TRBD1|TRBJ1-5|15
TGCAGTGCTAGCCGGACAGGGAATGGCAATCAGCCCCAGCATTTT
CSASRTGNGNQPQHF
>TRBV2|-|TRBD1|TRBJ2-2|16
TGTGCCAGCAGTCATCCGGGACAGGGGCAAACCGGGGAGCTGTTTTTT
CASSHPGQGQTGELFF
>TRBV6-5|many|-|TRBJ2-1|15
TGTGCCAGCAGCCGGGGGAGCGAGGCAATCAATGAGCAGTTCTTC
CASSRGSEAINEQFF
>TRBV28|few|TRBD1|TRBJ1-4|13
TGTGCCAGCAGTTTCCCGGGACAGGGAAAACTGTTTTTT
CASSFPGQGKLFF
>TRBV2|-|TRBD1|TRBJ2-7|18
TGTGCCAGCATCGATGACCGGGACAGGGGTTTCCAGGCGCACGAGCAGTACTTC
CASIDDRDRGFQAHEQYF
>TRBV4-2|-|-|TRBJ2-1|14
TGTGCCAGCAGCTCCCTCTACGGGAACAATGAGCAGTTCTTC
CASSSLYGNNEQFF
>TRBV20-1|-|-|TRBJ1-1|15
TGCAGTGCTAGCGCCGGACTGAGGATGAACACTGAAGCTTTCTTT
CSASAGLRMNTEAFF
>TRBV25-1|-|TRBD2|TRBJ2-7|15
TGTGCCAGCAGTGAATTAGGACTAGCGGCCTACGAGCAGTACTTC
CASSELGLAAYEQYF
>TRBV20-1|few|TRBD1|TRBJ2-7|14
TGCAGTGCTACCAGGGGGCATCTATCCTACGAGCAGTACTTC
CSATRGHLSYEQYF
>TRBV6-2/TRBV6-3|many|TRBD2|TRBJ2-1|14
TGTGCCAGCACGGGGGGGACTATTTACAATGAGCAGTTCTTC
CASTGGTIYNEQFF
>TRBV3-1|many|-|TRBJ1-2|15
TGTGCCAGCAGCCAAGATCAATGGGGAAACTATGGCTACACCTTC
CASSQDQWGNYGYTF
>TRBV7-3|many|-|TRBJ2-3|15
TGTGCCAGCAGCTTAACTCGAGGAGACGCAGATACGCAGTATTTT
CASSLTRGDADTQYF
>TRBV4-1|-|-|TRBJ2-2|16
TGCGCCAGCAGCCCCCGCAGGGCAGGGGACACCGGGGAGCTGTTTTTT
CASSPRRAGDTGELFF
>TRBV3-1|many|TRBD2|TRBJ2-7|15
TGTGCCAGCAGCCGGGGACTAGCGGGAGTTTACGAGCAGTACTTC
CASSRGLAGVYEQYF
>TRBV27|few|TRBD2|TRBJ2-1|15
TGTGCCAGCAGTTTATCCGGGACTAGTTTATATGAGCAGTTCTTC
CASSLSGTSLYEQFF
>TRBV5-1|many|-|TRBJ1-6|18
TGCGCCAGCAGCCGGGATCCTACCCGTACGGGGAATAATTCACCCCTCCACTTT
CASSRDPTRTGNNSPLHF
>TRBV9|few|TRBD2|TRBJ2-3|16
TGTGCCAGCAGCGCAGGACTAGCGGGAGGTGTAAGTACGCAGTATTTT
CASSAGLAGGVSTQYF
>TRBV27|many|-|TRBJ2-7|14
TGTGCCAGCAGTTTAATGGCCGGGCCCTACGAGCAGTACTTC
CASSLMAGPYEQYF
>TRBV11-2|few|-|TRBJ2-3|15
TGTGCCAGCAGCCTCCGCTCGCCAACCACAGATACGCAGTATTTT
CASSLRSPTTDTQYF
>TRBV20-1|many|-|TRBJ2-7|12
TGCAGTGCTACAAGAAACGGCTACGAGCAGTACTTC
CSATRNGYEQYF
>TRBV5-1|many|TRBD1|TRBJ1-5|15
TGCGCCAGCAGCGCCTCAGGGGGCATCAATCAGCCCCAGCATTTT
CASSASGGINQPQHF
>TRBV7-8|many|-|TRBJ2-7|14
TGTGCCAGCAGCCCACGTCTTGACCCTTCCGAGCAGTACTTC
CASSPRLDPSEQYF
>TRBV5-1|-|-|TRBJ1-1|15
TGCGCCAGCAGCTCAGCCGCACATCTGAACACTGAAGCTTTCTTT
CASSSAAHLNTEAFF
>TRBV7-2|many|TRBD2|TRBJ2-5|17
TGTGCCAGCAGCTTTGGACTAGCGGGAGGTAGAGGAGAGACCCAGTACTTC
CASSFGLAGGRGETQYF
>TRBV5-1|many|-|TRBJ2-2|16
TGCGCCAGCAGTCGATTACCGGGACCCGGAACCGGGGAGCTGTTTTTT
CASSRLPGPGTGELFF
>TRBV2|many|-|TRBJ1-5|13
TGTGCCAGCAGTCCTATGCGGAATCAGCCCCAGCATTTT
CASSPMRNQPQHF
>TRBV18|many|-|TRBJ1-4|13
TGTGCCAGCTCACCTGAACTGAATGAAAAACTGTTTTTT
CASSPELNEKLFF
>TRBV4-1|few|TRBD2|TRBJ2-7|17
TGCGCCAGCAGCCAAGAGGTAACTAGCGGGTTCTACTACGAGCAGTACTTC
CASSQEVTSGFYYEQYF
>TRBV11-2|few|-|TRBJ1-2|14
TGTGCCAGCAGCGCCAGTAACTTAAACTATGGCTACACCTTC
CASSASNLNYGYTF
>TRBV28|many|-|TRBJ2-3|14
TGTGCCAGCAGTTTGCCAGGGCGCACAGATACGCAGTATTTT
CASSLPGRTDTQYF
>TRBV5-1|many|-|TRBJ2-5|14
TGCGCCAGCAGCCTCCTCCCGTCCCAAGAGACCCAGTACTTC
CASSLLPSQETQYF
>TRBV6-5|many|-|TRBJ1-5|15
TGTGCCAGCAGTTACTCCGGGGGGCTGGGTCAGCCCCAGCATTTT
CASSYSGGLGQPQHF
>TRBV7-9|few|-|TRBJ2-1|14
TGTGCCAGCTCTAGGGCCCAATTGAACAATGAGCAGTTCTTC
CASSRAQLNNEQFF
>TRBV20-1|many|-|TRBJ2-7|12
TGCAGTGCTAGCGGGAGTGACTACGAGCAGTACTTC
CSASGSDYEQYF
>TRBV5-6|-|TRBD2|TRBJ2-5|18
TGTGCCAGCAGTGGACTAGAGGACCTCGGGTGGGGCCAAGAGACCCAGTACTTC
CASSGLEDLGWGQETQYF
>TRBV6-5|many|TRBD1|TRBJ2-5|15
TGTGCCAGCACCAAGACAGGGGTCAAACAAGAGACCCAGTACTTC
CASTKTGVKQETQYF
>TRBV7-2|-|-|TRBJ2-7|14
TGTGCCAGCAGCCGGACGGTTAGCTCCTACGAGCAGTACTTC
CASSRTVSSYEQYF
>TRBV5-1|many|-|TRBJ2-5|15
TGCGCCAGCAGCTTGACGACTCAGGTATCGGAGACCCAGTACTTC
CASSLTTQVSETQYF
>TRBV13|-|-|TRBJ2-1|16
TGTGCCAGCAGCCTCGCCCGGGACATTGCCTACAATGAGCAGTTCTTC
CASSLARDIAYNEQFF
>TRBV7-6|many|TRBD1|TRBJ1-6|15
TGTGCCAGCAGCTTTGGGACAGGCTATAATTCACCCCTCCACTTT
CASSFGTGYNSPLHF
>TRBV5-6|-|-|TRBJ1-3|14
TGTGCCAGCAGCTTGGCGGTCTCTGGAAACACCATATATTTT
CASSLAVSGNTIYF
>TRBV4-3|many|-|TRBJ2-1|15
TGCGCCAGCAGCCCTTATAGACAGGCCGGGAATGAGCAGTTCTTC
CASSPYRQAGNEQFF
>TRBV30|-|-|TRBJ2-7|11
TGTGCCTGGAGCTCCCGGTCCGAGCAGTACTTC
CAWSSRSEQYF
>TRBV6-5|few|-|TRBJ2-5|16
TGTGCCAGCAGTTACTCGAGACAGGGAGGGTGGGAGACCCAGTACTTC
CASSYSRQGGWETQYF
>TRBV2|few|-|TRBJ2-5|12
TGTGCCAGTATGGGCCGGGCAGAGACCCAGTACTTC
CASMGRAETQYF
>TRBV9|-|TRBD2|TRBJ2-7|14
TGTGCCAGCAGCGCGGGACTAGCGGGGCACGAGCAGTACTTC
CASSAGLAGHEQYF